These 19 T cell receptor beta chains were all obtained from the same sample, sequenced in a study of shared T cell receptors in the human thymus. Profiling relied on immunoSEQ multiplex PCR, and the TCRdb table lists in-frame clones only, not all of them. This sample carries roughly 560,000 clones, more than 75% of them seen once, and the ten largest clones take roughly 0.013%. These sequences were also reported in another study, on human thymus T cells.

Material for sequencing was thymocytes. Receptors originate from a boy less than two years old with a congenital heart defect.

CDR3 loop: CASSQVLPGSCPYEQYF. CDR3 coding DNA: TGTGCCAGCAGCCAAGTCCTCCCGGGGAGTTGCCCCTACGAGCAGTACTTC. The rearrangement links TRBV14 to TRBJ2-7; D might be TRBD2 (5 bases). Trimming cost V 1 base and J 2 bases, with 18 bases left between them. The CDR3 spans 17 residues. In germline, CDR1 is SGHDN, CDR2 FVKESK. Complete variable domain (other parts from reference TRBV14 and TRBJ2-7): EAGVTQFPSHSVIEKGQTVTLRCDPISGHDNLYWYRRVMGKEIKFLLHFVKESKQDESGMPNNRFLAERTGGTYSTLKVQPAELEDSGVYFCASSQVLPGSCPYEQYFGPGTRLTVT.

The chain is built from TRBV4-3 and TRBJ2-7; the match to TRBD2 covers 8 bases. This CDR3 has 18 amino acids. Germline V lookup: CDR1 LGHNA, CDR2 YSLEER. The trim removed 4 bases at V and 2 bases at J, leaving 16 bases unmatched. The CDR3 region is CASSPASGHRSGTYEQYF. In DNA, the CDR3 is TGCGCCAGCAGCCCAGCGAGTGGGCACCGTAGCGGGACCTACGAGCAGTACTTC.

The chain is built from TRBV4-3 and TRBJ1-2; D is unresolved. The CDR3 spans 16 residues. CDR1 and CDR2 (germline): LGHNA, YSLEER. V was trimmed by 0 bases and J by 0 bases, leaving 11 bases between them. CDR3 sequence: CASSQEEWETNYGYTF. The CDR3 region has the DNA TGCGCCAGCAGCCAAGAGGAGTGGGAGACTAACTATGGCTACACCTTC.

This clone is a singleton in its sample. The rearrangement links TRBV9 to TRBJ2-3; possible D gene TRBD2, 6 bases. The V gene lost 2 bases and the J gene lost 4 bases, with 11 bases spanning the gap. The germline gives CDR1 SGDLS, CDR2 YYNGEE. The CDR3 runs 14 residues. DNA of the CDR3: TGTGCCAGCAGCGTTGACGGGACTGCAGATACGCAGTATTTT. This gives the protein CASSVDGTADTQYF.

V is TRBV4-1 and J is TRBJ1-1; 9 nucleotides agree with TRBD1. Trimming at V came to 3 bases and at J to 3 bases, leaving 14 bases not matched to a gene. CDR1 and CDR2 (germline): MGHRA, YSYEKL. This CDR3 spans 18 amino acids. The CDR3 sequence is CASSQGPLTGGSDTEAFF. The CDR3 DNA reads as TGCGCCAGCAGCCAGGGCCCATTGACAGGGGGGTCGGACACTGAAGCTTTCTTT.

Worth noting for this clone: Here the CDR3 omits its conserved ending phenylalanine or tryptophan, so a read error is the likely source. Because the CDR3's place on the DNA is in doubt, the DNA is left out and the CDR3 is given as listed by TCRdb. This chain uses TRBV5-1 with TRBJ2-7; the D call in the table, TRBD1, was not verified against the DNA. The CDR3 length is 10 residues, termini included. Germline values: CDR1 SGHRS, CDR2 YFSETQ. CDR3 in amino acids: CASSWTGKNS.

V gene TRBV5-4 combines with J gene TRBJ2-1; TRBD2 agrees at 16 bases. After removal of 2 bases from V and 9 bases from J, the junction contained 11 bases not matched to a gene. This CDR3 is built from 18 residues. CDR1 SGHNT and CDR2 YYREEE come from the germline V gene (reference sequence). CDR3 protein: CASSFGTSGRANDSEQFF. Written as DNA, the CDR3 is TGTGCCAGCAGCTTCGGGACTAGCGGGAGGGCCAATGATAGTGAGCAGTTCTTC.

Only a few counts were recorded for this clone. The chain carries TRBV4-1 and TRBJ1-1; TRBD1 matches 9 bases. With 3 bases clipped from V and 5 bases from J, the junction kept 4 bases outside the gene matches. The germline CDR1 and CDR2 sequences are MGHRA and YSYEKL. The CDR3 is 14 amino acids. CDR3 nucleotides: TGCGCCAGCAGCCAGGGACAGGGAGGGACTGAAGCTTTCTTT. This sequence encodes CASSQGQGGTEAFF.

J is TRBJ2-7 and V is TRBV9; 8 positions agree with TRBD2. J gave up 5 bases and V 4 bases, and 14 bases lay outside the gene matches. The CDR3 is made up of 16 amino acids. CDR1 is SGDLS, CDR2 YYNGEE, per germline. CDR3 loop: CASSSAETGGPHEQYF. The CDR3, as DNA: TGTGCCAGCAGCTCCGCCGAGACGGGAGGGCCCCACGAGCAGTACTTC.

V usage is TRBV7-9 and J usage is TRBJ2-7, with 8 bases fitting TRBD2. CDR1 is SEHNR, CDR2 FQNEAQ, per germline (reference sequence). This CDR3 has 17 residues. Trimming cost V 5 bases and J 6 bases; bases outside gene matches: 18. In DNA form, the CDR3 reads TGTGCCAGCAGCCTCTTTCGACGTGAGCGGGGGACCCGCGAGCAGTACTTC. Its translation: CASSLFRRERGTREQYF.

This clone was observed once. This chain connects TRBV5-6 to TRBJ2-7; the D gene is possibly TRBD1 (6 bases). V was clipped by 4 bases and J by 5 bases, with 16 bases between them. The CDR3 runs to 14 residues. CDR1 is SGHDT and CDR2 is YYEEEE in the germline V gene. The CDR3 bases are TGTGCCAGCAGCCTAGGACAGTCACAGGACGAGCAGTACTTC. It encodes CASSLGQSQDEQYF.

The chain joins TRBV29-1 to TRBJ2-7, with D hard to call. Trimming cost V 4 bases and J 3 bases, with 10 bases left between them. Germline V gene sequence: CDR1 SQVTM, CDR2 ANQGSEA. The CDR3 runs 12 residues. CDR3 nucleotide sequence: TGCAGCGTTGGGCCTCACAACTACGAGCAGTACTTC. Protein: CSVGPHNYEQYF.

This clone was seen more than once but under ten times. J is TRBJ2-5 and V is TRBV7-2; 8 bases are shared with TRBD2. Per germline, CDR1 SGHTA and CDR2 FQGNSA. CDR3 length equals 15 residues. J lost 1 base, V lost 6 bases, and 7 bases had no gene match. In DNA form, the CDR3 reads TGTGCCAGCAGGTCCGTACTAGCGGCCCAAGAGACCCAGTACTTC. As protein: CASRSVLAAQETQYF.

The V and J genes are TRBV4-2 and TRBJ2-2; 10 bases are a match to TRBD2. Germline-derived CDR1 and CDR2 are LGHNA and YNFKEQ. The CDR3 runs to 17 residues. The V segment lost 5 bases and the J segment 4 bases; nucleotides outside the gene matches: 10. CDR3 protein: CASSAGSGRGGTGELFF. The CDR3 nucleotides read TGTGCCAGCAGCGCCGGGAGCGGGAGGGGGGGCACCGGGGAGCTGTTTTTT.

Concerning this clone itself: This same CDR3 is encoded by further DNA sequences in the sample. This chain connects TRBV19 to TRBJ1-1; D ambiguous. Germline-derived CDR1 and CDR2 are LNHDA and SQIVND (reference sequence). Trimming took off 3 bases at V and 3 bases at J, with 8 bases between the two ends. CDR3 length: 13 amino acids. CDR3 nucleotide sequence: TGTGCCAGTAGTATTCTAGGTGACACTGAAGCTTTCTTT. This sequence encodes CASSILGDTEAFF.

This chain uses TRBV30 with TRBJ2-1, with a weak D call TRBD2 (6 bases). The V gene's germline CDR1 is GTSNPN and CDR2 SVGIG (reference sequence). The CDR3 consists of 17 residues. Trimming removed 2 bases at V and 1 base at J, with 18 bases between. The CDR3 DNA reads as TGTGCCTGGAGTCCCCCCGCGGGATGTGAGTCCTACAATGAGCAGTTCTTC. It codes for CAWSPPAGCESYNEQFF. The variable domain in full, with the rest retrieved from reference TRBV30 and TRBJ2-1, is SQTIHQWPATLVQPVGSPLSLECTVEGTSNPNLYWYRQAAGRGLQLLFYSVGIGQISSEVPQNLSASRPQDRQFILSSKKLLLSDSGFYLCAWSPPAGCESYNEQFFGPGTRLTVL.

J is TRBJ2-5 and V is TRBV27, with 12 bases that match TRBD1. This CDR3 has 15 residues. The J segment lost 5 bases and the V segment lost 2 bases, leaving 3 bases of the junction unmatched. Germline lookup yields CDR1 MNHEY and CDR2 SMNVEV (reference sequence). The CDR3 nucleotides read TGTGCCAGCAGTTTAGGGACAGGGGGCCGGGAGACCCAGTACTTC. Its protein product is CASSLGTGGRETQYF.

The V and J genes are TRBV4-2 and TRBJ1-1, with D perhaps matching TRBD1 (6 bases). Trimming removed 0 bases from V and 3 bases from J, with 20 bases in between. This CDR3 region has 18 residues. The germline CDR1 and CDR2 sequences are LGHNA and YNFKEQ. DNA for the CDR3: TGTGCCAGCAGCCAAGAAGCGCTGACAGGTTTTGTGGACACTGAAGCTTTCTTT. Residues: CASSQEALTGFVDTEAFF.

The CDR3 loop reads CASSDAERNTGELFF. In DNA, the CDR3 is TGTGCCAGCAGCGACGCTGAGCGGAACACCGGGGAGCTGTTTTTT. V gene TRBV11-2 combines with J gene TRBJ2-2; D is unclear. CDR1 and CDR2 (germline): SGHAT, FQNNGV. The CDR3 length is 15 residues. Trimming stripped 5 bases from V and 1 base from J, with 11 bases between.